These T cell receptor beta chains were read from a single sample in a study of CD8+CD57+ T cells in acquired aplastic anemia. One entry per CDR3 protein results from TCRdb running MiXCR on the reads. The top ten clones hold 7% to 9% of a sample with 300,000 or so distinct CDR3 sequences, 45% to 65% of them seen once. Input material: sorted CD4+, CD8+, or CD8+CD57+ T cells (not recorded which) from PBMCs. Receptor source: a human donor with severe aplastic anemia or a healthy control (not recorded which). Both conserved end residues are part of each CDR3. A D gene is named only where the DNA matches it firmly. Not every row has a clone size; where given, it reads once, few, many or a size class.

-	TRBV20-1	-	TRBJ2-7	TGCAGTGCTAGCCTCCCCGGGGGGCAGCTCTTC	CSASLPGGQLF
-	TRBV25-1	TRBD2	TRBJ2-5	TGTGCCAGCCGTCGACTAGCGGGAGAGCGGGAGACCCAGTACTTC	CASRRLAGERETQYF
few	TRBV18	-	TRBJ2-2	TGTGCCAGCTCACCGCGCCCCACGAACACCGGGGAGCTGTTTTTT	CASSPRPTNTGELFF
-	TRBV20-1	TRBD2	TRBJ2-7	TGCAGTGCTAGCGGGGGGGGGTACGAGCAGTACTTC	CSASGGGYEQYF
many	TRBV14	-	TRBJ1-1	TGTGCCAGCAGCCCTCTGGGGACCCCCCGTGGGGCTTTCTTT	CASSPLGTPRGAFF
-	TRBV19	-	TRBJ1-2	TGTGCCAGTAGTTTGGGATCGCGCGGGGGTTATGGCTACACCTTC	CASSLGSRGGYGYTF
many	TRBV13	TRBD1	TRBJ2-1	TGTGCCAGCAGCACGGACAGGGGCGGTGTGCAGTTCTTC	CASSTDRGGVQFF
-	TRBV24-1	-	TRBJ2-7	TGTGCCACTTCCTCAGGGCAGAACTCCTACGAGCAGTACTTC	CATSSGQNSYEQYF
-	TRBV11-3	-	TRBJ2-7	TGTGCCAGCAGCATGACAGTGGATTCCTACGAGCAGTACTTC	CASSMTVDSYEQYF
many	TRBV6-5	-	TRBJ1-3	TGTGCCAGCAGTTTCTCCCCGTGGGGATCTGGAAACACCATATATTTT	CASSFSPWGSGNTIYF
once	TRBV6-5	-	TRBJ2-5	TGTGCCAGCAGTTACTCGTCCCTCACATTCCAAGAGACCCAGTACTTC	CASSYSSLTFQETQYF
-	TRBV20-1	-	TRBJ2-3	TGCAGTGCTAGTTCCAATGAGCAGTATTTT	CSASSNEQYF
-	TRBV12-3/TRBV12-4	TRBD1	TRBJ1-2	TGTGCCAGCAGTGAACGGGACAGGGGGCCGGATGGCTACACCTTC	CASSERDRGPDGYTF
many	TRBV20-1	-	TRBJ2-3	TGCAGTGCTAGAGATCCTAGAGGACTCCTCACAGATACGCAGTATTTT	CSARDPRGLLTDTQYF
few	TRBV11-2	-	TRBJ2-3	TGTGCCAGCAGTTCGAGTATGGGTACGCAGTATTTT	CASSSSMGTQYF
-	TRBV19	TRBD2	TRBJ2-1	TGTGCCAGTAGTATCCTTACTAGCGGGGGCTACGATGAGCAGTTCTTC	CASSILTSGGYDEQFF
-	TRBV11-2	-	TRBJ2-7	TGTGCCAGCAGCCGAATGGGCTACGAGCAGTACTTC	CASSRMGYEQYF
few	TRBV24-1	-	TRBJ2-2	TGTGCCACCAGTGATGACTCATCCATCTCGGAGCTGTTTTTT	CATSDDSSISELFF
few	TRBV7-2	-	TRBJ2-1	TGTGCCAGCAGTGAAGGGACGGAATACAATGAGCAGTTCTTC	CASSEGTEYNEQFF
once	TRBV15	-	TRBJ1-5	TGTGCCACCAGCAGAGATCGTTACAGCAATCAGCCCCAGCATTTT	CATSRDRYSNQPQHF
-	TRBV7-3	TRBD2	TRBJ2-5	TGTGCCAGCAGCGTAGGGACTAGGGGGGGAGAGACCCAGTACTTC	CASSVGTRGGETQYF
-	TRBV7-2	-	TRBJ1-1	TGTGCCAGCAGCTTAGAGGGGGAGAACACTGAAGCTTTCTTT	CASSLEGENTEAFF